The next 9 T cell receptor beta chains were all read from a single sample in a study of control samples from healthy donors and cancer patients. Generated by immunoSEQ multiplex PCR, the TCRdb table keeps only in-frame clones and is missing some. The table lists some 130,000 clones, approximately 89% of them singletons. Input material: blood. The origin of the receptors is a man between 18 and 29 years old in good health.

The rearrangement joins TRBV4-1 to TRBJ1-1, with D unresolved. This CDR3 comprises 14 residues. The germline gives CDR1 MGHRA, CDR2 YSYEKL. Trimming removed 1 base at V and 10 bases at J, with 16 bases between. CDR3 protein: CASSQAVVAEGAFF. As DNA, the CDR3 is TGCGCCAGCAGCCAAGCGGTGGTCGCAGAGGGAGCTTTCTTT.

V gene TRBV18 combines with J gene TRBJ2-5; D is unclear. Looked up from germline, CDR1 is KGHSH and CDR2 is LQKENI. The V end lost 0 bases, the J end lost 0 bases, and 11 bases lay between the germline ends. The CDR3 consists of 16 residues. The CDR3 nucleotides read TGTGCCAGCTCACCACCGTATAGGACCCACCAAGAGACCCAGTACTTC. Translating it yields CASSPPYRTHQETQYF.

The chain employs TRBV4-1 and TRBJ1-1; tentatively, D is TRBD1 (5 bases). CDR3 length equals 15 residues. Germline values: CDR1 MGHRA, CDR2 YSYEKL. V shed 2 bases and J shed 1 base, with 11 bases lying between them. The CDR3 nucleotides are TGCGCCAGCAGCCAATGGGGCAGGAAGAACACTGAAGCTTTCTTT. Its translation: CASSQWGRKNTEAFF.

For this clone: In the same sample, other DNA sequences code for this CDR3. The genes are TRBV11-2 and TRBJ2-3, with unresolved D. V was pared by 1 base and J by 2 bases, with 10 bases between. Germline V CDR1 and CDR2: SGHAT, FQNNGV. The CDR3 is made up of 15 amino acids. The CDR3 DNA reads as TGTGCCAGCAGCTTAGGGCGGCCCTTCACAGATACGCAGTATTTT. Residues: CASSLGRPFTDTQYF.

The chain employs TRBV10-3 and TRBJ2-2; TRBD1 agrees at 8 bases. The CDR3 covers 14 residues. Unmatched junction bases numbered 10, after V lost 10 bases and J lost 6 bases. In germline, CDR1 is ENHRY, CDR2 SYGVKD. The CDR3 is CATRGRTGSGELFF. CDR3 DNA: TGTGCCACCAGAGGAAGGACAGGGTCCGGGGAGCTGTTTTTT.

V gene TRBV14 combines with J gene TRBJ1-3; the D gene is possibly TRBD1 (5 bases). CDR3 length equals 17 residues. V lost 4 bases, J lost 0 bases, and 16 bases lay in between. The germline V gene has CDR1 SGHDN and CDR2 FVKESK. The CDR3 loop reads CASSPTGGRFSGNTIYF. CDR3 DNA: TGTGCCAGCAGCCCAACCGGGGGACGGTTCTCTGGAAACACCATATATTTT.

This chain uses TRBV9 with TRBJ1-2; D unclear. Between the trimmed V and J ends, which lost 0 bases and 2 bases, there was a span of 5 bases. The CDR3 has 13 residues. Germline lookup yields CDR1 SGDLS and CDR2 YYNGEE. The CDR3 here is CASSVEGNYGYTF. The CDR3, as DNA: TGTGCCAGCAGCGTAGAAGGGAACTATGGCTACACCTTC.

The V call is TRBV6-5, the J call TRBJ2-7, with TRBD1 matching over 7 bases. Per germline, CDR1 MNHEY and CDR2 SVGAGI. There are 14 residues in the CDR3. Losses at the gene ends were 6 bases for V and 6 bases for J; bases not matched to a gene: 11. CDR3 residues: CASSRDSDISEQYF. The DNA for the CDR3 is TGTGCCAGCAGCCGGGACAGCGATATATCCGAGCAGTACTTC.

This clone was found once. The chain recombines TRBV18 with TRBJ2-3; D might be TRBD1 (5 bases). Trimming left V 4 bases short and J 1 base short, with 12 bases between. The germline V gene has CDR1 KGHSH and CDR2 LQKENI. The CDR3 consists of 15 residues. The CDR3 DNA sequence: TGTGCCAGCTCACGGACAACCGTGGGCACAGATACGCAGTATTTT. Its translation is CASSRTTVGTDTQYF.